The subject of this entry is one TCR beta chain. The target antigen is unknown. The sample is drawn from a study of pediatric ulcerative colitis. The wider study: Several patients showed pancolitis and two showed left-sided colitis.

Each sample received Survey-level depth of up to 500,000 reads. Profiled with immunoSEQ multiplex PCR; TCRdb holds only in-frame clones, not every one. The sample has 30,000 to 40,000 clones, about 81% seen once. During colonoscopy, one to two rectal pinch biopsies were collected. Findings and limits, study-wide: Blood-rectal clonal overlap within each person was significantly higher in ulcerative colitis patients than controls. A couple of rectal clonotypes were found only in ulcerative colitis patients, all of them.

The source of this sequence is a boy younger than 18 with mild ulcerative colitis. Sequencing was performed on gut tissue.

CDR3 nucleotide sequence: TGCGCCAGCAGCCAAGTGGGGGGCCCTAGGTCCTACGAGCAGTACTTC. Protein sequence: CASSQVGGPRSYEQYF. V usage is TRBV4-1 and J usage is TRBJ2-7; D possibly matches TRBD1 or TRBD2 (6 bases each). Germline CDR1 MGHRA, CDR2 YSYEKL. The CDR3 spans 16 residues. Between the trimmed V and J ends, which lost 1 base and 1 base, there was a span of 14 bases.